The clone carrying this TCR beta chain was detected a few times. What it binds is unknown. This sample was taken from a study of blood T cells in healthy people across ages. Study observations and caveats: As age increased, TCR beta diversity per million T cells fell in a roughly linear fashion.

Trimming stripped 0 bases from V and 2 bases from J, with 7 bases between. This CDR3 comprises 14 residues. Germline CDR1 reads LGHNA; CDR2 reads YSLEER. With a J-beta primer mix and a sample-barcoded 5' primer, a second PCR ran about 7 to 12 cycles. MiXCR, run by TCRdb on the 5' RACE reads, gives a single entry per CDR3 protein. The sample has 760,000 or so distinct CDR3 sequences; about 25% are singletons. This sample was also put to use in a study of T cells of mothers and their children. That investigation notes: Each donor was one of three healthy Caucasian mothers or one of their six children. The authors added sample barcodes and 2-4 random nucleotides using the M1S primer of the second PCR. Reads recorded for TCR beta CDR3 numbered over 9.5 million per mother and several million per child.

The clonotype originates from a boy aged 5-17 years in good health. The chain carries TRBV4-3 and TRBJ1-2, with D unclear. Sequencing was performed on blood. The CDR3 spells CASSQDRVNYGYTF. The CDR3 DNA reads TGCGCCAGCAGCCAAGATCGGGTGAACTATGGCTACACCTTC.